This is a list of T cell receptor beta chains from one sample in a study of response to subunit inactivated influenza vaccine. Each CDR3 protein is one row after TCRdb ran MiXCR on the RT-PCR reads. The sample lists roughly 700,000 distinct CDR3 sequences; 15% to 19% were seen once. The sequencing here drew on PBMCs from blood, taken 12 days after vaccination. All receptors come from a man aged 45 to 65 who received an inactivated influenza vaccine. CDR3s include the opening cysteine and the closing phenylalanine or tryptophan. The D gene is left open where the match is weak. Part of the rows lack a size; the others show once, few, many or a class for expanded clones.

V gene: TRBV11-2
D gene: -
clone size: -
J gene: TRBJ2-7
CDR3 protein: CASSLDTGIIYEQYF
CDR3 DNA: TGTGCCAGCAGCTTAGATACAGGGATCATCTACGAGCAGTACTTC

V gene: TRBV3-1
D gene: TRBD2
clone size: -
J gene: TRBJ2-7
CDR3 protein: CASSQDILAAYEQYF
CDR3 DNA: TGTGCCAGCAGCCAAGATATACTAGCGGCCTACGAGCAGTACTTC

V gene: TRBV3-1
D gene: TRBD1
clone size: few
J gene: TRBJ2-6
CDR3 protein: CASSHRGAGANVLTF
CDR3 DNA: TGTGCCAGCAGTCACAGGGGAGCTGGGGCCAACGTCCTGACTTTC

V gene: TRBV4-3
D gene: TRBD2
clone size: -
J gene: TRBJ2-2
CDR3 protein: CASSQLLAGGTGELFF
CDR3 DNA: TGCGCCAGCAGCCAACTACTAGCGGGGGGGACCGGGGAGCTGTTTTTT

V gene: TRBV6-1
D gene: -
clone size: few
J gene: TRBJ2-7
CDR3 protein: CASSAGTLTRGYEQYF
CDR3 DNA: TGTGCCAGCAGTGCCGGGACTCTGACCCGGGGCTACGAGCAGTACTTC

V gene: TRBV7-2
D gene: -
clone size: -
J gene: TRBJ2-5
CDR3 protein: CASNQLGAGGQETQYF
CDR3 DNA: TGTGCCAGCAACCAACTGGGGGCAGGGGGGCAAGAGACCCAGTACTTC

V gene: TRBV20-1
D gene: TRBD1
clone size: -
J gene: TRBJ2-1
CDR3 protein: CSAIRDRDWDEQFF
CDR3 DNA: TGCAGTGCTATCCGGGACAGGGATTGGGATGAGCAGTTCTTC

V gene: TRBV15
D gene: -
clone size: -
J gene: TRBJ2-3
CDR3 protein: CATSRSGGSDTQYF
CDR3 DNA: TGTGCCACCAGCAGATCAGGAGGGTCGGATACGCAGTATTTT

V gene: TRBV20-1
D gene: TRBD2
clone size: -
J gene: TRBJ2-7
CDR3 protein: CSAQPGTSGRLYEQYF
CDR3 DNA: TGCAGTGCTCAGCCTGGGACTAGCGGGAGGCTCTACGAGCAGTACTTC

V gene: TRBV4-1
D gene: TRBD2
clone size: many
J gene: TRBJ2-7
CDR3 protein: CASSHSLSSGSYEQYF
CDR3 DNA: TGCGCCAGCAGCCATTCACTTTCTAGCGGATCCTACGAGCAGTACTTC

V gene: TRBV11-2
D gene: -
clone size: -
J gene: TRBJ2-2
CDR3 protein: CASSQDGFGELFF
CDR3 DNA: TGTGCCAGCAGCCAGGACGGTTTTGGGGAGCTGTTTTTT

V gene: TRBV12-3/TRBV12-4
D gene: -
clone size: -
J gene: TRBJ1-2
CDR3 protein: CASGASGAANYGYTF
CDR3 DNA: TGTGCCAGCGGAGCCTCAGGGGCCGCTAACTATGGCTACACCTTC

V gene: TRBV28
D gene: -
clone size: -
J gene: TRBJ1-5
CDR3 protein: CASSPGDYSNQPQHF
CDR3 DNA: TGTGCCAGCAGTCCGGGAGACTATAGCAATCAGCCCCAGCATTTT